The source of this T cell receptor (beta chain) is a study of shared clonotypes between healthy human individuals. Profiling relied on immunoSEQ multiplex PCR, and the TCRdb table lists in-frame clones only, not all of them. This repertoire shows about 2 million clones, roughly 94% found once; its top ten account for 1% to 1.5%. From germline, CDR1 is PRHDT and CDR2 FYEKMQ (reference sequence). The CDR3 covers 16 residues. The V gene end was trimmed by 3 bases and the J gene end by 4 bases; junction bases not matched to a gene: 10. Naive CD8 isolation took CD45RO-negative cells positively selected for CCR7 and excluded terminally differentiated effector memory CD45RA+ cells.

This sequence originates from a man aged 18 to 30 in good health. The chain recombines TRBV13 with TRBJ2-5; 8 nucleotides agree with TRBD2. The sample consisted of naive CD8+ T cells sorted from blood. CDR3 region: CASSFFTSGVIETQYF. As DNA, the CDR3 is TGTGCCAGCAGCTTCTTTACTAGCGGTGTTATAGAGACCCAGTACTTC.